Shown below are 19 T cell receptor beta chains from a single sample sequenced in a study of post-analysis software for immune sequencing data. Overall study findings and caveats: Among 5 or 6 TRBV segments more frequent in patients than controls were TRBV5-6, TRBV5-1 and TRBV20-1.

These receptors' antigens are unknown. Unique molecular identifiers were present in the TCR beta cDNA libraries. TCRdb ran MiXCR on the PCR reads and lists one entry per CDR3 protein. Counted here are hundreds of thousands of distinct CDR3 sequences, roughly three fifths occurring once; the ten biggest clones make up 11%. Source material: blood. The receptors stem from a girl aged 2-10 years with multiple sclerosis.

The chain uses TRBV29-1 and TRBJ1-2, with D perhaps matching TRBD1 (6 bases). The germline V gene encodes CDR1 SQVTM and CDR2 ANQGSEA. The CDR3 runs to 12 residues. V was clipped by 1 base and J by 7 bases, with 10 bases between them. CDR3 region: CSVEGQAGGYTF. DNA of the CDR3: TGCAGCGTTGAAGGACAGGCCGGTGGCTACACCTTC.

This clonotype was counted only a few times. The chain carries TRBV7-6 and TRBJ2-1; D is perhaps TRBD2 (6 bases). This CDR3 contains 15 residues. Germline V lookup: CDR1 SGHVS, CDR2 FNYEAQ. Trimming left V 5 bases short and J 4 bases short, with 15 bases between. Here the CDR3 reads CASSPSTRGYNEQFF. CDR3 DNA sequence: TGTGCCAGCAGCCCATCTACCCGGGGGTACAATGAGCAGTTCTTC.

The chain has TRBV7-9 and TRBJ2-7, with 10 bases fitting TRBD1. The V gene's germline CDR1 is SEHNR and CDR2 FQNEAQ (reference sequence). The CDR3 is made up of 15 amino acids. V dropped 4 bases and J dropped 3; count of bases not matched to a gene: 6. The CDR3 coding sequence is TGTGCCAGCAGCTCGCAGGGACAGGGGAACTACGAGCAGTACTTC. It codes for CASSSQGQGNYEQYF.

J is TRBJ2-2 and V is TRBV12-3 or TRBV12-4; D is undetermined. The V end was cut by 4 bases, the J end by 7 bases, with 10 bases between. This CDR3 comprises 13 residues. The CDR3 DNA sequence: TGTGCCAGCAGTTCCGGGTTGGGCGGGGAGCTGTTTTTT. It encodes CASSSGLGGELFF.

This chain links TRBV9 with TRBJ1-5, with 7 nucleotides matching TRBD1. J was trimmed by 6 bases and V by 3 bases; bases with no gene match: 6. Germline V gene lookup returns CDR1 SGDLS and CDR2 YYNGEE. The CDR3 contains 14 residues. CDR3 DNA sequence: TGTGCCAGCAGCGCGGGACAGTTTGGTCAGCCCCAGCATTTT. It encodes CASSAGQFGQPQHF.

V usage is TRBV5-5 and J usage is TRBJ2-5; no clear D. The V and J ends lost 4 bases and 2 bases respectively, with 15 bases between them. The germline V gene encodes CDR1 SGHKS and CDR2 YYEKEE (reference sequence). CDR3 length equals 15 residues. CDR3: CASSTAPGRQETQYF. The CDR3 nucleotides are TGTGCCAGCAGCACGGCCCCAGGACGGCAAGAGACCCAGTACTTC.

The chain employs TRBV10-3 and TRBJ2-3; 8 bases agree with TRBD1. Trimming removed 11 bases from V and 2 bases from J; junction bases left unmatched: 6. CDR1 and CDR2 from the germline V gene are ENHRY and SYGVKD. The CDR3 has 13 residues. The CDR3 DNA is TGTGCCGCCCGGACAGGGATCACAGATACGCAGTATTTT. It codes for CAARTGITDTQYF.

The chain recombines TRBV10-3 with TRBJ1-2, with a possible D match to TRBD1 (5 bases). CDR3 size: 14 residues. The V gene's germline CDR1 is ENHRY and CDR2 SYGVKD. V lost 1 base, J lost 7 bases, and 13 bases lay in between. The CDR3 sequence: CAISEYWGTAGYTF. In nucleotides, the CDR3 is TGTGCCATCAGTGAGTACTGGGGGACGGCTGGCTACACCTTC.

The chain uses TRBV28 and TRBJ1-2; D not resolved. The CDR3 runs to 11 residues. CDR1 is MDHEN and CDR2 is SYDVKM in the germline V gene. V lost 6 bases, J lost 6 bases, and 8 bases lay in between. CDR3 in amino acids: CASSTFHGYTF. CDR3 coding DNA: TGTGCCAGCAGCACGTTTCATGGCTACACCTTC.

J is TRBJ1-1 and V is TRBV4-1; D gene unclear. With 0 bases removed from V and 4 bases from J, the gap between germline ends came to 9 bases. The CDR3 contains 14 residues. Germline V gene data show CDR1 as MGHRA and CDR2 as YSYEKL. The chain's CDR3 is CASSQELVFTEAFF. CDR3 coding DNA: TGCGCCAGCAGCCAAGAGTTGGTTTTCACTGAAGCTTTCTTT.

In regard to this clonotype: It may be a read error: a sequence one base away is much more abundant. The gene calls are TRBV4-2 and TRBJ2-5; 16 bases agree with TRBD2. With 4 bases clipped from V and 11 bases from J, the junction kept 10 bases outside the gene matches. Germline V lookup: CDR1 LGHNA, CDR2 YNFKEQ. This CDR3 has 16 residues. The CDR3 region is CASSLTGTSGGDEQYF. The CDR3 coding sequence is TGTGCCAGCAGCCTCACAGGGACTAGCGGGGGGGATGAGCAGTACTTC.

A single count supports this clonotype. This chain uses TRBV7-2 with TRBJ2-1; D is possibly TRBD2 (5 bases). CDR3 length: 15 residues. Germline assignment: CDR1 SGHTA and CDR2 FQGNSA. The V end lost 1 base, the J end lost 2 bases, and 9 bases lay between the germline ends. CDR3 sequence (DNA): TGTGCCAGCAGCTTAGATTGGACTCCCTACAATGAGCAGTTCTTC. Translated: CASSLDWTPYNEQFF.

The chain uses TRBV7-2 and TRBJ2-3; D is possibly TRBD1 (6 bases). The CDR3 totals 15 residues. Germline values: CDR1 SGHTA, CDR2 FQGNSA. Trimming left V 5 bases short and J 1 base short, with 13 bases between. The chain's CDR3 is CASSAGQRRTDTQYF. The CDR3 DNA reads as TGTGCCAGCAGCGCCGGACAGAGGCGCACAGATACGCAGTATTTT.

The CDR3 here is CASSLGLLPSYEQYF. For the CDR3, the DNA is TGTGCCAGCAGTTTAGGACTACTCCCTTCCTACGAGCAGTACTTC. The rearrangement links TRBV12-3 or TRBV12-4 to TRBJ2-7; D perhaps matches TRBD2 (5 bases). The CDR3 is 15 residues long. V was pared by 1 base and J by 1 base, with 11 bases between.

The V gene is TRBV9, the J gene TRBJ1-6, with 7 bases that match TRBD1. This CDR3 spans 16 amino acids. CDR1 is SGDLS and CDR2 is YYNGEE in the germline V gene. The ends lost 2 bases at V and 9 bases at J; junction bases unmatched: 11. CDR3 sequence reads: CASSVQGGRDTSPLHF. The CDR3 nucleotides read TGTGCCAGCAGCGTGCAGGGGGGGCGGGACACTTCACCCCTCCACTTT.

This clonotype was seen more than once but under ten times. This sequence joins TRBV2 and TRBJ2-3, with 13 bases that match TRBD2. Per the germline V gene, CDR1 is SNHLY and CDR2 is FYNNEI. CDR3 length equals 14 residues. Unmatched junction bases numbered 2, after V lost 5 bases and J lost 6 bases. CDR3 loop: CASSLTSGRDTQYF. The CDR3 DNA is TGTGCCAGCAGTTTGACTAGCGGGAGGGATACGCAGTATTTT.

This clonotype was seen just once. J is TRBJ2-3 and V is TRBV7-2; no definite D call. The V and J ends lost 0 bases and 4 bases respectively, with 5 bases between them. CDR1 SGHTA and CDR2 FQGNSA come from the germline V gene. This CDR3 contains 13 residues. CDR3 in amino acids: CASSLAYSDTQYF. CDR3 DNA: TGTGCCAGCAGCTTAGCGTACTCAGATACGCAGTATTTT.

The chain is built from TRBV6-6 and TRBJ1-2; no reliable D call. The CDR3 has 13 amino acids. V lost 7 bases and J lost 5, with 14 bases in between. Germline V gives CDR1 MNHNY, CDR2 SVGAGI (reference sequence). CDR3 DNA sequence: TGTGCCAGCACCTCGGAAGGAGGATATGGCTACACCTTC. Translated: CASTSEGGYGYTF.

This chain joins TRBV19 and TRBJ2-6; the match to TRBD1 covers 7 bases. CDR1 and CDR2 from the germline V gene are LNHDA and SQIVND (reference sequence). Unmatched junction bases numbered 10, after V lost 8 bases and J lost 0 bases. This CDR3 has 17 amino acids. The CDR3 spells CASSPWTGVSGANVLTF. CDR3 bases: TGTGCCAGTTCCCCATGGACAGGCGTCTCTGGGGCCAACGTCCTGACTTTC.